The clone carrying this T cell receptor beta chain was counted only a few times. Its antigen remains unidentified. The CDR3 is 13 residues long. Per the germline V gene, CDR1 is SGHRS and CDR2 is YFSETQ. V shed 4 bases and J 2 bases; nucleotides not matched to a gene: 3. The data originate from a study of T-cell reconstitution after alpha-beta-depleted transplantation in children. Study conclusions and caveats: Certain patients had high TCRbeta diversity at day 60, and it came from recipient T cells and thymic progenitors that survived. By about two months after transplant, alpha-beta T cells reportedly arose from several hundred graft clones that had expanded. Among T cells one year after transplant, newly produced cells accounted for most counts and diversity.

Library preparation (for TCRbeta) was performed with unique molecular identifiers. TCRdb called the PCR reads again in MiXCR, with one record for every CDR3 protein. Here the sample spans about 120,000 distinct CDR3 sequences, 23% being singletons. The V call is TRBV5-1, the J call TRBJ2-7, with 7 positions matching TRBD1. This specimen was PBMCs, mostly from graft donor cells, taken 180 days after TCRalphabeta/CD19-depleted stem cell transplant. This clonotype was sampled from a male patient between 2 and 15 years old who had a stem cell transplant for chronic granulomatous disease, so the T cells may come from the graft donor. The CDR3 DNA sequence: TGCGCCAGCAGCCGGGACAGACCCTACGAGCAGTACTTC. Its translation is CASSRDRPYEQYF.